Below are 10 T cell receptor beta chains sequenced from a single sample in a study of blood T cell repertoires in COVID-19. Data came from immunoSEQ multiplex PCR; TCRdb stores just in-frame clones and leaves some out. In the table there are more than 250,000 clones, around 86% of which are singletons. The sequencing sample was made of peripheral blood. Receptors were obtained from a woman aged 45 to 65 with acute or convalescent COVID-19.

In DNA, the CDR3 is TGTGCCAGCTCACCACCCTCTAGCGGAGAGACCCAGTACTTC. Protein: CASSPPSSGETQYF. The rearrangement uses TRBV18 and TRBJ2-5, with 7 bases that match TRBD2. This CDR3 is 14 amino acids long. V gave up 0 bases and J gave up 4 bases; unmatched junction bases: 2. Germline-derived CDR1 and CDR2 are KGHSH and LQKENI.

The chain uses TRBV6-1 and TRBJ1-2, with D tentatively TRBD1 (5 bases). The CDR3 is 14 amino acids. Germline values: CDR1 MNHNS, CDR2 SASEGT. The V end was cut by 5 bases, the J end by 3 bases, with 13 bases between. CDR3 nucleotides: TGTGCCAGCAGTTATTCCGACAGCGACTATGGCTACACCTTC. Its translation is CASSYSDSDYGYTF.

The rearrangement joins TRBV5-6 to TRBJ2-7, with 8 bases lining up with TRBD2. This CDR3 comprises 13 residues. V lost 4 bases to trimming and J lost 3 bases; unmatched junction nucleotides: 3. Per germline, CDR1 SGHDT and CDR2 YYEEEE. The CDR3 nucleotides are TGTGCCAGCAGCATCGGGACTAGCTACGAGCAGTACTTC. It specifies CASSIGTSYEQYF.

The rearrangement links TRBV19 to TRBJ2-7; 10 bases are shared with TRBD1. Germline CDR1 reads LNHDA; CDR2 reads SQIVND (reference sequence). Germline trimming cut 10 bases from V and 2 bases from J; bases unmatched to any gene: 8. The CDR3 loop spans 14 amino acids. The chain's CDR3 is CATAGDRGPYEQYF. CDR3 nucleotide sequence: TGTGCCACCGCAGGGGACAGGGGTCCCTACGAGCAGTACTTC.

CDR3 DNA sequence: TGTGCCAGCAGCGTATGGGAACAGGGGGAGGGTGATACTGAAGCTTTCTTT. Amino acids: CASSVWEQGEGDTEAFF. V is TRBV9 and J is TRBJ1-1, with 8 bases matching TRBD1. Germline V gene sequence: CDR1 SGDLS, CDR2 YYNGEE. The CDR3 runs to 17 residues. V lost 1 base to trimming and J lost 5 bases; unmatched junction nucleotides: 13.

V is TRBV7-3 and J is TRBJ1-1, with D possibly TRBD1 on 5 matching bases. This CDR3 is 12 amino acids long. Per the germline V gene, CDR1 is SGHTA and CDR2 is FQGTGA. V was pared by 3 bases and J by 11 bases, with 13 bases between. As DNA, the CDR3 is TGTGCCAGCAGCTTCTCGGGGGGTTCGGCTTTCTTT. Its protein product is CASSFSGGSAFF. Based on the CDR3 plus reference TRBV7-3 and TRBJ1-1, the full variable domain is GAGVSQTPSNKVTEKGKYVELRCDPISGHTALYWYRQSLGQGPEFLIYFQGTGAADDSGLPNDRFFAVRPEGSVSTLKIQRTERGDSAVYLCASSFSGGSAFFGQGTRLTVV.

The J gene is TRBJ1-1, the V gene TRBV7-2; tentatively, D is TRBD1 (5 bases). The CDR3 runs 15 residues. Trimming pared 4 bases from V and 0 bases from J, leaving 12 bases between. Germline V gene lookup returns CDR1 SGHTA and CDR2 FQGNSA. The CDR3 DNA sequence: TGTGCCAGCAGCTCACAGCAGGGCTTGAACACTGAAGCTTTCTTT. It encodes CASSSQQGLNTEAFF.

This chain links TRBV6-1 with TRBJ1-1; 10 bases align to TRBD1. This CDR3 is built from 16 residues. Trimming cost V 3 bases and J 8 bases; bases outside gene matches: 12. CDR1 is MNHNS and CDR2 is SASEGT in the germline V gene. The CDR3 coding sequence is TGTGCCAGCAGTGATCACGCCTGGGACAGGGGCCCCGAAGCTTTCTTT. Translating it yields CASSDHAWDRGPEAFF.

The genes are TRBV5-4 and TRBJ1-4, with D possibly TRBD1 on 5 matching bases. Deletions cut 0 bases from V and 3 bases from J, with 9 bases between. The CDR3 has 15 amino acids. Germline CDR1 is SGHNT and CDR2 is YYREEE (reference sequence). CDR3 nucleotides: TGTGCCAGCAGCTTGGCGACAGACTCTAATGAAAAACTGTTTTTT. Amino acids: CASSLATDSNEKLFF.

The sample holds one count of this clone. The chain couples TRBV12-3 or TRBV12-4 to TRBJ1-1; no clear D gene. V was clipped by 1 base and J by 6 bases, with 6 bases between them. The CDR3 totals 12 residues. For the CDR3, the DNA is TGTGCCAGCAGTTTAGACTGGTCTGAAGCTTTCTTT. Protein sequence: CASSLDWSEAFF.